These 24 T cell receptor beta chains came from one sample sequenced in a study of blood T cell repertoires in COVID-19. Measured with immunoSEQ multiplex PCR; TCRdb has only the in-frame clones, and not every one. Of 65,000 to 70,000 clones detected, around 86% appear once; the ten largest clones hold more than 5%. The material sequenced was peripheral blood. The receptors here all came from a man in his forties or fifties with active COVID-19.

The chain has TRBV6-6 and TRBJ1-1; 7 positions agree with TRBD1. The CDR3 spans 14 residues. Germline lookup yields CDR1 MNHNY and CDR2 SVGAGI (reference sequence). V lost 4 bases and J lost 1; bases outside the gene matches: 3. The CDR3 coding sequence is TGTGCCAGCAGTTTCCAGGGGGGGAACACTGAAGCTTTCTTT. As protein: CASSFQGGNTEAFF.

As DNA, the CDR3 is TGCGCCAGCAGCTTAGGGCAGGGTGGCGAGCAGTACTTC. Its protein product is CASSLGQGGEQYF. The chain joins TRBV5-1 to TRBJ2-7; weak D call: TRBD1 (5 bases). The CDR3 contains 13 residues. Trimming cost V 2 bases and J 6 bases, with 12 bases left between them. Germline V lookup: CDR1 SGHRS, CDR2 YFSETQ. Based on the CDR3 plus reference TRBV5-1 and TRBJ2-7, the full variable domain is KAGVTQTPRYLIKTRGQQVTLSCSPISGHRSVSWYQQTPGQGLQFLFEYFSETQRNKGNFPGRFSGRQFSNSRSEMNVSTLELGDSALYLCASSLGQGGEQYFGPGTRLTVT.

The chain couples TRBV29-1 to TRBJ2-7; 9 bases are shared with TRBD2. V was pared by 4 bases and J by 3 bases, with 13 bases of the junction left unmatched. CDR1 is SQVTM, CDR2 ANQGSEA, per germline. This CDR3 contains 16 residues. The DNA for the CDR3 is TGCAGCGTTGTAGGTCCAGCGGGAGGTAATATCTACGAGCAGTACTTC. Translated, it gives CSVVGPAGGNIYEQYF.

The chain combines TRBV28 with TRBJ1-4, with 8 bases fitting TRBD1. The CDR3 contains 14 residues. From germline, CDR1 is MDHEN and CDR2 SYDVKM. Unmatched junction bases numbered 7, after V lost 6 bases and J lost 7 bases. Written as DNA, the CDR3 is TGTGCCAGCAGGTTTCAGGGGGCCGGTGAAAAACTGTTTTTT. Its protein is CASRFQGAGEKLFF. Full variable domain (rest looked up from reference TRBV28 and TRBJ1-4): DVKVTQSSRYLVKRTGEKVFLECVQDMDHENMFWYRQDPGLGLRLIYFSYDVKMKEKGDIPEGYSVSREKKERFSLILESASTNQTSMYLCASRFQGAGEKLFFGSGTQLSVL.

V is TRBV5-1 and J is TRBJ2-5, with D maybe TRBD1 (5 bases). The CDR3 length is 13 residues. Germline V gives CDR1 SGHRS, CDR2 YFSETQ. V was shortened by 0 bases and J by 5 bases, with 8 bases between the two germline ends. The CDR3 coding sequence is TGCGCCAGCAGCTTGGCAGGGAAGGAGACCCAGTACTTC. Its translation: CASSLAGKETQYF.

The chain combines TRBV27 with TRBJ2-3; 10 nucleotides match TRBD2. Germline V lookup: CDR1 MNHEY, CDR2 SMNVEV (reference sequence). With V trimmed by 2 bases and J by 0 bases, 8 bases remained unmatched. The CDR3 loop spans 18 amino acids. In nucleotides, the CDR3 is TGTGCCAGCAGTTTAGGGCTAGCGGGAGCGACTAGCACAGATACGCAGTATTTT. Its translation: CASSLGLAGATSTDTQYF.

This clone has just one count. The rearrangement joins TRBV18 to TRBJ2-2, with unresolved D. V lost 3 bases and J lost 5, with 16 bases in between. CDR1 and CDR2 (germline): KGHSH, LQKENI. This CDR3 region has 16 residues. As DNA, the CDR3 is TGTGCCAGCTCACCGGATAGACACACCGCTACCGGGGAGCTGTTTTTT. Its translation is CASSPDRHTATGELFF.

A single count supports this clone. The chain recombines TRBV24-1 with TRBJ2-7; 7 bases fit TRBD1. Germline-derived CDR1 and CDR2 are KGHDR and SFDVKD. The CDR3 runs to 13 residues. V was clipped by 3 bases and J by 3 bases; unmatched bases: 1. The CDR3, as DNA: TGTGCCACCAGTGATGCAGGGGGCTACGAGCAGTACTTC. Translation: CATSDAGGYEQYF.

The table lists this clone with a count of one. V and J are TRBV7-2 and TRBJ2-7, with TRBD1 identical over 12 bases. V was pared by 6 bases and J by 4 bases, with 7 bases of the junction left unmatched. This CDR3 spans 15 amino acids. Germline V lookup: CDR1 SGHTA, CDR2 FQGNSA. CDR3 sequence reads: CASRSGTGGWYEQYF. The CDR3, as DNA: TGTGCCAGCAGGTCCGGGACAGGGGGCTGGTACGAGCAGTACTTC.

This sequence joins TRBV5-4 and TRBJ2-3; 8 bases line up with TRBD2. The CDR3 has 16 amino acids. V gave up 1 base and J gave up 5 bases; unmatched junction bases: 9. Germline CDR1 SGHNT, CDR2 YYREEE (reference sequence). The CDR3 bases are TGTGCCAGCAGCTTGCGGTCGGGAGGGACCGTAGATACGCAGTATTTT. Translated, it gives CASSLRSGGTVDTQYF.

This chain links TRBV7-3 with TRBJ2-3, with D maybe TRBD2 (5 bases). The V end was cut by 5 bases, the J end by 2 bases, with 11 bases between. Germline V gene data show CDR1 as SGHTA and CDR2 as FQGTGA. The length of the CDR3 is 14 residues. Here the CDR3 reads CASSTGLYTDTQYF. In DNA form, the CDR3 reads TGTGCCAGCAGCACCGGACTGTACACAGATACGCAGTATTTT. Full variable domain (missing parts from reference TRBV7-3 and TRBJ2-3): GAGVSQTPSNKVTEKGKYVELRCDPISGHTALYWYRQSLGQGPEFLIYFQGTGAADDSGLPNDRFFAVRPEGSVSTLKIQRTERGDSAVYLCASSTGLYTDTQYFGPGTRLTVL.

The chain is built from TRBV3-1 (or the pseudogene TRBV3-2) and TRBJ1-1, with a possible D match to TRBD1 (6 bases). The V end lost 0 bases, the J end lost 11 bases, and 10 bases lay between the germline ends. CDR3 length: 12 amino acids. In germline, CDR1 is LGHDT, CDR2 YNNKEL (reference sequence). The CDR3 is CASSQEGGDAFF. CDR3 bases: TGTGCCAGCAGCCAAGAAGGGGGGGACGCTTTCTTT.

The gene calls are TRBV3-1 (or the pseudogene TRBV3-2) and TRBJ2-1; TRBD2 matches at 7 bases. The length of the CDR3 is 13 residues. CDR1 and CDR2 (germline): LGHDT, YNNKEL (reference sequence). Losses at the gene ends were 5 bases for V and 8 bases for J; bases not matched to a gene: 6. The CDR3 bases are TGTGCCAGCAGCGAAGGACTAGGCTATGAGCAGTTCTTC. This translates into CASSEGLGYEQFF.

The chain joins TRBV4-1 to TRBJ2-2, with no clear D. Germline CDR1 reads MGHRA; CDR2 reads YSYEKL. V lost 3 bases and J lost 7, with 15 bases in between. The CDR3 has 15 residues. The CDR3 DNA reads as TGCGCCAGCAGCCATCCTACCTCCCCCGGCGGGGAGCTGTTTTTT. Its protein product is CASSHPTSPGGELFF.

A few counts support this clone. The chain carries TRBV5-4 and TRBJ2-3; D unclear. V lost 3 bases and J 7 bases, leaving 12 bases between the germline ends. The CDR3 runs 13 residues. Per the germline V gene, CDR1 is SGHNT and CDR2 is YYREEE (reference sequence). The CDR3 loop is CASSSPFLYTQYF. The CDR3 DNA is TGTGCCAGCAGCTCCCCCTTTCTCTATACGCAGTATTTT.

The V call is TRBV14, the J call TRBJ1-6, with D possibly being TRBD1 (5 bases). This CDR3 contains 14 residues. Between the trimmed V and J ends, which lost 0 bases and 7 bases, there was a span of 7 bases. Germline V gene sequence: CDR1 SGHDN, CDR2 FVKESK. The CDR3 sequence is CASSQDRGNSPLHF. The CDR3 DNA reads TGTGCCAGCAGCCAAGATCGGGGGAATTCACCCCTCCACTTT.

The genes are TRBV5-1 and TRBJ1-6, with TRBD1 matching 7 bases. The CDR3 is made up of 14 amino acids. The germline CDR1 and CDR2 sequences are SGHRS and YFSETQ. The V gene end was trimmed by 5 bases and the J gene end by 5 bases; junction bases not matched to a gene: 4. Here the CDR3 reads CASREGANNSPLHF. CDR3 sequence (DNA): TGCGCCAGCAGAGAGGGGGCGAATAATTCACCCCTCCACTTT.

The V gene is TRBV11-2, the J gene TRBJ2-7; tentatively, D is TRBD2 (6 bases). V lost 5 bases to trimming and J lost 0 bases, with 8 bases between them. In germline, CDR1 is SGHAT, CDR2 FQNNGV. CDR3 length equals 13 residues. The chain's CDR3 is CASSRGSSYEQYF. The CDR3 region has the DNA TGTGCCAGCAGCCGGGGGTCCTCCTACGAGCAGTACTTC.

This chain connects TRBV5-1 to TRBJ2-2; perhaps TRBD1 as D (5 bases). V was clipped by 4 bases and J by 3 bases, with 16 bases between them. The CDR3 totals 16 residues. Germline CDR1 is SGHRS and CDR2 is YFSETQ. The CDR3 protein is CASSPGLRVDTGELFF. The CDR3 DNA follows: TGCGCCAGCAGCCCTGGGCTCAGGGTCGACACCGGGGAGCTGTTTTTT.

This clone is deemed medium-sized (0.01 to 0.1%). This chain connects TRBV7-2 to TRBJ2-7; D gene ambiguous. Trimming took 1 base from V and 7 from J, leaving 17 bases between them. The germline CDR1 and CDR2 sequences are SGHTA and FQGNSA. CDR3 length equals 15 residues. CDR3 nucleotides: TGTGCCAGCAGCTTAGTGGGTGTCCAATCGACAGAGCAGTACTTC. This gives the protein CASSLVGVQSTEQYF.

The J gene is TRBJ1-3, the V gene TRBV18; no clear D. CDR1 and CDR2 (germline): KGHSH, LQKENI. V was trimmed by 6 bases and J by 4 bases, leaving 13 bases between them. The CDR3 has 14 residues. CDR3 region: CASSPDGEGNTIYF. As DNA, the CDR3 is TGTGCCAGCTCCCCTGATGGAGAAGGAAACACCATATATTTT. Looking up the rest from reference TRBV18 and TRBJ1-3 gives the full variable domain: NAGVMQNPRHLVRRRGQEARLRCSPMKGHSHVYWYRQLPEEGLKFMVYLQKENIIDESGMPKERFSAEFPKEGPSILRIQQVVRGDSAAYFCASSPDGEGNTIYFGEGSWLTVV.

This clone was found once. The chain employs TRBV6-5 and TRBJ2-7; D is unclear. The CDR3 runs 15 residues. The V end was cut by 6 bases, the J end by 3 bases, with 18 bases between. CDR1 is MNHEY and CDR2 is SVGAGI in the germline V gene. CDR3 DNA sequence: TGTGCCAGCAGCCAGATCTTGGGCAGAAGCTACGAGCAGTACTTC. This translates into CASSQILGRSYEQYF.

This chain links TRBV28 with TRBJ2-1; 10 nucleotides align to TRBD1. Germline CDR1 and CDR2: MDHEN and SYDVKM. The V segment lost 0 bases and the J segment 9 bases; nucleotides outside the gene matches: 5. This CDR3 is built from 15 residues. The CDR3 spells CASSLWRQGAGEQFF. CDR3 nucleotide sequence: TGTGCCAGCAGTTTATGGAGACAGGGGGCGGGTGAGCAGTTCTTC.

This chain uses TRBV5-1 with TRBJ1-5; no definite D call. CDR1 SGHRS and CDR2 YFSETQ come from the germline V gene. The germline V and J ends were trimmed by 4 bases and 1 base, with 12 bases remaining between them. The CDR3 loop spans 15 amino acids. The chain's CDR3 is CASSRTAGSNQPQHF. The DNA for the CDR3 is TGCGCCAGCAGCCGGACGGCGGGGAGCAATCAGCCCCAGCATTTT.